The T cell receptor beta chain under discussion was sequenced for a study of identical twins. Study-level results: The study found weaker excess twin sharing in beta out-of-frame sequences.

V dropped 6 bases and J dropped 2 bases, with 17 bases sitting between them. The CDR3 length is 15 residues. Germline CDR1 DFQATT, CDR2 SNEGSKA (reference sequence). Of note for this clonotype: The antigen remains unidentified.

Through template switching, a universal primer site was introduced, and the cDNA contained unique molecular identifiers. Each CDR3 protein gets one entry after TCRdb re-called the 5' RACE reads with MiXCR. The table has about 530,000 distinct CDR3 sequences, about a fifth seen once; the top ten hold approximately 0.5%. Separately, the same data were catalogued under a study of yellow fever vaccine responses in identical twins.

The sequenced sample consisted of CD4+ T cells sorted from blood. This chain joins TRBV20-1 and TRBJ2-1, with D possibly being TRBD1 or TRBD2 (6 bases each). The sequence came from a woman between 18 and 29 years old in good health. The CDR3 coding sequence is TGCAGTGCGATCCACAGGGAGGATCCCTACAATGAGCAGTTCTTC. It translates to CSAIHREDPYNEQFF.